Shown below are 14 T cell receptor beta chains from a single sample sequenced in a study of CD8 T cells in Susac syndrome. A quantity of about 0.5 to 1 ug RNA underwent reverse transcription using random hexamers. TCRdb independently ran MiXCR on the immunoSEQ multiplex PCR reads; one entry per CDR3 protein. Of 200,000 to 250,000 distinct CDR3 sequences in the sample, 93% were seen once. The specimen was CD4+ T cells from PBMCs. These receptor sequences come from a human donor with multiple sclerosis.

The rearrangement joins TRBV30 to TRBJ2-1, with 8 bases matching TRBD1. From germline, CDR1 is GTSNPN and CDR2 SVGIG (reference sequence). This CDR3 is built from 16 residues. V shed 1 base, J shed 4 bases, and the junction held 9 bases outside the gene matches. The CDR3: CAWSGTGTGPYNEQFF. CDR3 nucleotide sequence: TGTGCCTGGAGTGGGACAGGGACGGGACCATACAATGAGCAGTTCTTC.

The sample holds one count of this clonotype. J is TRBJ2-5 and V is TRBV20-1, with D perhaps given as TRBD1 or TRBD2 (7 bases each). The CDR3 contains 15 residues. Deletions cut 6 bases from V and 5 bases from J, with 22 bases between. The germline CDR1 and CDR2 sequences are DFQATT and SNEGSKA (reference sequence). The CDR3 is CSATPAGRGLETQYF. DNA of the CDR3: TGCAGTGCCACTCCTGCGGGGAGGGGGCTGGAGACCCAGTACTTC.

CDR3 coding DNA: TGTGCCAGCAGCATCCTCGACAAGCCCCAGCATTTT. As protein: CASSILDKPQHF. This chain links TRBV7-9 with TRBJ1-5; D remains unclear. CDR3 size: 12 residues. V gave up 5 bases and J gave up 8 bases, with 10 bases separating them. Germline V lookup: CDR1 SEHNR, CDR2 FQNEAQ (reference sequence).

The rearrangement joins TRBV18 to TRBJ2-7, with TRBD2 matching 9 bases. V shed 3 bases, J shed 5 bases, and the junction held 2 bases outside the gene matches. The CDR3 has 13 residues. Germline loops: CDR1 KGHSH, CDR2 LQKENI. CDR3 nucleotide sequence: TGTGCCAGCTCACCTAGCGGGAGCCACGAGCAGTACGTC. Protein product: CASSPSGSHEQYV.

The chain uses TRBV12-3 or TRBV12-4 and TRBJ2-1, with 12 bases aligning to TRBD2. V lost 0 bases and J lost 4; bases outside the gene matches: 1. The CDR3 contains 16 residues. DNA of the CDR3: TGTGCCAGCAGTTTAGCCCTAGCGGGAGGGTACAATGAGCAGTTCTTC. Protein: CASSLALAGGYNEQFF.

The V call is TRBV7-3, the J call TRBJ2-5, with 7 bases aligning to TRBD2. The ends lost 1 base at V and 0 bases at J; junction bases unmatched: 8. The CDR3 runs 17 residues. CDR1 is SGHTA, CDR2 FQGTGA, per germline. The CDR3 DNA is TGTGCCAGCAGCTTAATGCCTAGCGGATTGTACCAAGAGACCCAGTACTTC. Residues: CASSLMPSGLYQETQYF.

The V call is TRBV7-8, the J call TRBJ2-3; D not certain. Trimming shortened V by 5 bases and J by 4 bases, and 19 bases separated the two germline ends. The CDR3 covers 16 residues. Germline CDR1 is SGHVS and CDR2 is FQNEAQ. Here the CDR3 DNA reads TGTGCCAGCAGCGCCTTAAAGCAGTTCGTTTCAGATACGCAGTATTTT. Amino acid sequence: CASSALKQFVSDTQYF.

The rearrangement joins TRBV6-5 to TRBJ2-5; D is unresolved. CDR3 length equals 21 residues. V was shortened by 2 bases and J by 5 bases, with 33 bases between the two germline ends. From germline, CDR1 is MNHEY and CDR2 SVGAGI. The CDR3 nucleotides read TGTGCCAGCAGTTACCCGCTCGCGGCGACAACCCACCAATTCTCTTTGGAGACCCAGTACTTC. It translates to CASSYPLAATTHQFSLETQYF.

The chain combines TRBV7-3 with TRBJ2-2, with 9 bases matching TRBD1. The germline V gene has CDR1 SGHTA and CDR2 FQGTGA. V lost 5 bases and J lost 3; bases outside the gene matches: 7. The CDR3 consists of 16 residues. The CDR3 DNA reads TGTGCCAGCAGCGAAACAGGGGGCACGTACACCGGGGAGCTGTTTTTT. It specifies CASSETGGTYTGELFF.

In DNA, the CDR3 is TGCAGTGCTAGGAAGGTAGCGAACACCGGGGAGCTGTTTTTT. This gives the protein CSARKVANTGELFF. This chain uses TRBV20-1 with TRBJ2-2; D ambiguous. The CDR3 runs 14 residues. Germline lookup yields CDR1 DFQATT and CDR2 SNEGSKA (reference sequence). Trimming stripped 3 bases from V and 0 bases from J, with 8 bases between.

This chain links TRBV4-1 with TRBJ2-2; D possibly uses TRBD1 or TRBD2 (5 bases each). The CDR3 length is 16 residues. V gave up 1 base and J gave up 4 bases, with 13 bases separating them. The V gene's germline CDR1 is MGHRA and CDR2 YSYEKL. The CDR3 nucleotides read TGCGCCAGCAGCCAAGTCCCAGGGAGTGGCACCGGGGAGCTGTTTTTT. Its translation: CASSQVPGSGTGELFF.

This chain connects TRBV20-1 to TRBJ2-3; TRBD2 matches 8 bases. Trimming cost V 3 bases and J 5 bases; bases outside gene matches: 7. The CDR3 is 14 amino acids. Germline CDR1 DFQATT, CDR2 SNEGSKA (reference sequence). In nucleotides, the CDR3 is TGCAGTGCTAGTCCGGGGGGGCGAGGAGATACGCAGTATTTT. Protein product: CSASPGGRGDTQYF.

This sequence joins TRBV5-1 and TRBJ2-1; 7 bases agree with TRBD2. Germline V CDR1 and CDR2: SGHRS, YFSETQ. J lost 9 bases, V lost 2 bases, and 8 bases had no gene match. CDR3 length: 14 amino acids. CDR3 amino acids: CASSLGGSSSEQFF. The CDR3 nucleotides read TGCGCCAGCAGCTTAGGCGGGAGCTCAAGTGAGCAGTTCTTC.

The sample holds one count of this clonotype. This chain joins TRBV4-1 and TRBJ2-5; 10 bases line up with TRBD2. Germline CDR1 is MGHRA and CDR2 is YSYEKL. V lost 4 bases to trimming and J lost 5 bases; unmatched junction nucleotides: 22. The CDR3 has 20 amino acids. CDR3 sequence reads: CASSPKMGGASGGPRETQYF. The CDR3 region has the DNA TGCGCCAGCAGCCCTAAAATGGGGGGGGCTAGCGGGGGCCCCAGGGAGACCCAGTACTTC.